A single sample is the source of the 22 T cell receptor beta chains below, sequenced in a study of cytomegalovirus exposure and HLA in healthy donors. Profiling relied on immunoSEQ multiplex PCR, and the TCRdb table lists in-frame clones only, not all of them. The table has about 79,000 clones, approximately 93% seen once. Sequences were obtained from PBMCs. These receptor sequences come from a woman aged 25 to 45 in good health and CMV-seronegative.

The chain combines TRBV5-1 with TRBJ2-5; 8 bases are a match to TRBD1. V shed 7 bases and J 5 bases; nucleotides not matched to a gene: 7. CDR1 and CDR2 from the germline V gene are SGHRS and YFSETQ. The CDR3 loop spans 13 amino acids. CDR3 sequence reads: CASGQGASETQYF. CDR3 nucleotides: TGCGCCAGCGGGCAGGGGGCTTCTGAGACCCAGTACTTC.

The chain recombines TRBV2 with TRBJ2-1; TRBD2 is a possible D gene (7 bases). V was shortened by 8 bases and J by 4 bases, with 18 bases between the two germline ends. The V gene's germline CDR1 is SNHLY and CDR2 FYNNEI. The CDR3 totals 15 residues. The CDR3 loop reads CASSPGGGRYNEQFF. CDR3 sequence (DNA): TGTGCCAGCTCCCCCGGGGGCGGGAGATACAATGAGCAGTTCTTC.

This rearrangement joins TRBV18 to TRBJ2-3, with unresolved D. The V end lost 3 bases, the J end lost 3 bases, and 13 bases lay between the germline ends. Germline CDR1 and CDR2: KGHSH and LQKENI. The CDR3 covers 15 residues. CDR3: CASSPVKLRTDTQYF. The CDR3, as DNA: TGTGCCAGCTCACCGGTGAAACTGCGAACAGATACGCAGTATTTT.

This clone was counted a single time. The chain couples TRBV4-2 to TRBJ2-3; 10 bases are a match to TRBD2. Looked up from germline, CDR1 is LGHNA and CDR2 is YNFKEQ. The length of the CDR3 is 16 residues. The V segment lost 4 bases and the J segment 4 bases; nucleotides outside the gene matches: 8. The CDR3 reads CASSPRLAGVSDTQYF. The CDR3 nucleotides are TGTGCCAGCAGCCCTCGCCTAGCGGGAGTTTCAGATACGCAGTATTTT.

The CDR3 here is CASSERRMGGQVAYEQYF. Here the CDR3 DNA reads TGTGCCAGCAGTGAAAGGAGAATGGGGGGTCAGGTGGCCTACGAGCAGTACTTC. J is TRBJ2-7 and V is TRBV6-1; weak D call: TRBD2 (6 bases). Deletions cut 2 bases from V and 2 bases from J, with 22 bases between. The CDR3 spans 18 residues. CDR1 and CDR2 (germline): MNHNS, SASEGT.

V is TRBV28 and J is TRBJ2-6, with 8 bases that match TRBD1. V was pared by 6 bases and J by 0 bases, with 7 bases of the junction left unmatched. The CDR3 loop spans 17 amino acids. The germline CDR1 and CDR2 sequences are MDHEN and SYDVKM. CDR3 coding DNA: TGTGCCAGCAGGGGGGACAGGCCTGACTCTGGGGCCAACGTCCTGACTTTC. It yields the protein CASRGDRPDSGANVLTF.

The chain combines TRBV15 with TRBJ1-1; D is undetermined. Germline lookup yields CDR1 LNHNV and CDR2 YYDKDF (reference sequence). With 0 bases removed from V and 4 bases from J, the gap between germline ends came to 9 bases. CDR3 length equals 14 residues. The CDR3 DNA follows: TGTGCCACCAGCAGAGAGGGAGGGCTCACTGAAGCTTTCTTT. Its translation: CATSREGGLTEAFF.

The V gene is TRBV27, the J gene TRBJ2-5, with D maybe TRBD2 (5 bases). The CDR3 loop spans 14 amino acids. Germline lookup yields CDR1 MNHEY and CDR2 SMNVEV (reference sequence). Trimming cost V 5 bases and J 4 bases, with 14 bases left between them. The chain's CDR3 is CASSPLPAGETQYF. For the CDR3, the DNA is TGTGCCAGCAGTCCCCTCCCCGCGGGAGAGACCCAGTACTTC.

About this clone: One junction end disagrees with the germline gene, perhaps due to a read error. The V and J genes are TRBV7-9 and TRBJ1-2; 8 bases are shared with TRBD1. Germline V gene lookup returns CDR1 SEHNR and CDR2 FQNEAQ (reference sequence). The CDR3 contains 13 residues. CDR3 protein: CASSPDRDKAVRF. The CDR3 bases are TGTGCCAGCAGCCCGGACAGGGATAAGGCCGTTCGCTTC.

This chain links TRBV18 with TRBJ2-5; possibly TRBD1 for D (6 bases). Germline V gene sequence: CDR1 KGHSH, CDR2 LQKENI. CDR3 length: 15 residues. Trimming took off 0 bases at V and 4 bases at J, with 12 bases between the two ends. CDR3 loop: CASSPPSGVGETQYF. CDR3 coding DNA: TGTGCCAGCTCACCACCGTCAGGGGTGGGAGAGACCCAGTACTTC.

The chain links TRBV7-6 to TRBJ1-2; perhaps TRBD1 as D (6 bases). CDR3 length: 14 residues. Trimming stripped 1 base from V and 7 bases from J, with 13 bases between. The germline V gene has CDR1 SGHVS and CDR2 FNYEAQ. CDR3 coding DNA: TGTGCCAGCAGCTTAGACAGGGAAGGTGCTGGCTACACCTTC. This codes for CASSLDREGAGYTF.

The rearrangement joins TRBV5-1 to TRBJ2-7; 9 bases line up with TRBD2. With 0 bases clipped from V and 0 bases from J, the junction kept 1 base outside the gene matches. The germline V gene has CDR1 SGHRS and CDR2 YFSETQ. The CDR3 covers 15 residues. The CDR3 DNA reads TGCGCCAGCAGCTTGGCTAGCGGGGACTCCTACGAGCAGTACTTC. Protein product: CASSLASGDSYEQYF.

Note on this clone: This likely comes from a read error, as the CDR3 has no conserved phenylalanine or tryptophan at its end. The DNA is left out, because the CDR3 cannot be placed on it with certainty; the CDR3 is given as TCRdb lists it. The V and J genes are TRBV19 and TRBJ2-7; TRBD1, the D gene given by the table, was not confirmed from the DNA. From germline, CDR1 is LNHDA and CDR2 SQIVND (reference sequence). The CDR3 contains 10 residues when both ends are counted. CDR3 protein: CANLGQAQIL.

This clone was counted a single time. The rearrangement joins TRBV19 to TRBJ1-1; D is undetermined. Looked up from germline, CDR1 is LNHDA and CDR2 is SQIVND (reference sequence). V lost 4 bases to trimming and J lost 1 base, with 10 bases between them. The CDR3 contains 14 residues. CDR3 in amino acids: CASSNTRKNTEAFF. The CDR3 bases are TGTGCCAGTAGTAATACAAGAAAGAACACTGAAGCTTTCTTT.

The V call is TRBV7-6, the J call TRBJ2-1, with a possible D match to TRBD2 (7 bases). The CDR3 has 16 residues. Germline CDR1 reads SGHVS; CDR2 reads FNYEAQ. V was shortened by 5 bases and J by 5 bases, with 19 bases between the two germline ends. CDR3 bases: TGTGCCAGCAGCGAAGGGGGGGGCAGTGAAAACAATGAGCAGTTCTTC. Translation gives CASSEGGGSENNEQFF.

CDR3: CASSKAKRGTEAFF. As DNA, the CDR3 is TGTGCCAGCAGCAAAGCGAAGCGGGGGACTGAAGCTTTCTTT. The chain carries TRBV21-1 and TRBJ1-1. TRBV21-1 is a pseudogene segment. CDR3 size: 14 residues.

The J gene is TRBJ2-7, the V gene TRBV5-8; 10 nucleotides align to TRBD2. Unmatched junction bases numbered 9, after V lost 4 bases and J lost 2 bases. The length of the CDR3 is 16 residues. Germline CDR1 SGHTS, CDR2 YDEGEE. This CDR3 reads CASSKAGTSVTYEQYF. The CDR3 nucleotides are TGTGCCAGCAGCAAGGCCGGGACTAGCGTAACCTACGAGCAGTACTTC.

The V call is TRBV6-1, the J call TRBJ2-3; 8 positions agree with TRBD2. Trimming took 8 bases from V and 2 from J; bases not matched to a gene: 9. Germline loops: CDR1 MNHNS, CDR2 SASEGT. CDR3 length equals 15 residues. CDR3 in amino acids: CASQLAGPYTDTQYF. As DNA, the CDR3 is TGTGCCAGCCAGTTAGCGGGGCCTTACACAGATACGCAGTATTTT.

The gene calls are TRBV6-6 and TRBJ1-6; no firm D call. V was shortened by 6 bases and J by 5 bases, with 11 bases between the two germline ends. The CDR3 runs 14 residues. Germline V gives CDR1 MNHNY, CDR2 SVGAGI (reference sequence). CDR3 sequence reads: CASSLTDNNSPLHF. In nucleotides, the CDR3 is TGTGCCAGCAGCTTAACAGATAATAATTCACCCCTCCACTTT.

This rearrangement joins TRBV6-1 to TRBJ2-1, with 7 nucleotides matching TRBD2. J lost 8 bases, V lost 6 bases, and 4 bases had no gene match. CDR3 length: 12 amino acids. Germline-derived CDR1 and CDR2 are MNHNS and SASEGT. CDR3 in amino acids: CASSRLADEQFF. CDR3 DNA sequence: TGTGCCAGCAGCCGACTAGCCGATGAGCAGTTCTTC.

V and J are TRBV19 and TRBJ1-5; weak D call: TRBD1 (5 bases). The CDR3 has 15 residues. CDR1 LNHDA and CDR2 SQIVND come from the germline V gene (reference sequence). The V end was cut by 1 base, the J end by 4 bases, with 11 bases between. The CDR3: CASSIAGVFNQPQHF. Here the CDR3 DNA reads TGTGCCAGTAGTATAGCGGGGGTTTTTAATCAGCCCCAGCATTTT.

The chain couples TRBV7-7 to TRBJ2-5; D perhaps matches TRBD2 (7 bases). Trimming took off 5 bases at V and 2 bases at J, with 18 bases between the two ends. This CDR3 region has 16 residues. Germline CDR1 and CDR2: SSHAT and FNYEAQ (reference sequence). As DNA, the CDR3 is TGTGCCAGCAGCCATATGCTGGGGGGGACACAAGAGACCCAGTACTTC. Encoded protein: CASSHMLGGTQETQYF.